The 5 T cell receptor beta chains below were found in one sample sequenced in a study of blood T cell repertoires in COVID-19. The table came from immunoSEQ multiplex PCR; TCRdb's copy has only in-frame clones and leaves some out. The sample lists 70,000 to 85,000 clones; roughly 87% were seen once. The specimen sequenced was peripheral blood. All receptors come from a man at least 80 years old with acute or convalescent COVID-19.

V is TRBV7-6 and J is TRBJ2-1; 8 bases line up with TRBD2. This CDR3 spans 15 amino acids. Trimming cost V 4 bases and J 4 bases; bases outside gene matches: 6. CDR1 and CDR2 from the germline V gene are SGHVS and FNYEAQ. The CDR3 region has the DNA TGTGCCAGCAGCTCGGGACTAGTTATATACAATGAGCAGTTCTTC. Protein: CASSSGLVIYNEQFF.

This chain uses TRBV10-2 with TRBJ2-3; 8 bases are a match to TRBD1. The CDR3 spans 18 residues. Germline V gene lookup returns CDR1 WSHSY and CDR2 SAAADI. V trimming: 1 base; J trimming: 2 bases; junction bases outside the gene matches: 11. CDR3 in DNA: TGCGCCAGCAGTGAGTTCGGGCTTGCAGGGGGCCCCACAGATACGCAGTATTTT. Amino acids: CASSEFGLAGGPTDTQYF.

J is TRBJ2-5 and V is TRBV3-1 (or the pseudogene TRBV3-2); 8 bases map to TRBD1. The germline V gene encodes CDR1 LGHDT and CDR2 YNNKEL (reference sequence). Trimming removed 4 bases from V and 1 base from J; junction bases left unmatched: 8. The CDR3 spans 16 residues. CDR3 nucleotide sequence: TGTGCCAGCAGCCCCTGGACAGGGAGGATCCAAGAGACCCAGTACTTC. Translation: CASSPWTGRIQETQYF.

The V gene is TRBV10-3, the J gene TRBJ1-2; D call uncertain. V gave up 4 bases and J gave up 3 bases, with 6 bases separating them. Germline CDR1 reads ENHRY; CDR2 reads SYGVKD. The CDR3 sequence is 12 residues long. The CDR3 DNA follows: TGTGCCATCAGTGTGGAGTACTATGGCTACACCTTC. Translating gives CAISVEYYGYTF.

J is TRBJ2-2 and V is TRBV11-2; TRBD2 aligns across 11 bases. Germline trimming cut 3 bases from V and 7 bases from J; bases unmatched to any gene: 4. The CDR3 consists of 15 residues. The germline CDR1 and CDR2 sequences are SGHAT and FQNNGV. The CDR3 DNA follows: TGTGCCAGCAGCTTCGGGACTAGCGGTAGCGGGGAGCTGTTTTTT. Its translation is CASSFGTSGSGELFF.